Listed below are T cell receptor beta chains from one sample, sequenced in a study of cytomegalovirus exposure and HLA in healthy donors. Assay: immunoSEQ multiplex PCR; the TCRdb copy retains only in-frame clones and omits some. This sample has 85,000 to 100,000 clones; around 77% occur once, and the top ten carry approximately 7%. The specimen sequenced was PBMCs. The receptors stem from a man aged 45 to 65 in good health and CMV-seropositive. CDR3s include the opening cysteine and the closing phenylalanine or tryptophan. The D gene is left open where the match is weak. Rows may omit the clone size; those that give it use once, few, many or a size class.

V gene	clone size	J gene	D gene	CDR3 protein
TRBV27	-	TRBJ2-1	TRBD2	CASGSGASSYNEQFF
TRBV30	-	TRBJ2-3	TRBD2	CAWSPGSGGTDTQYF
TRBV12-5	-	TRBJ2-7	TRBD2	CASGLGTSGEQYF
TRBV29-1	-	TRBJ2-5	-	CSVGPVGAQYF
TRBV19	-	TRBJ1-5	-	CASSSFQGNSNQPQHF
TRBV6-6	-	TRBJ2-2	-	CASSYAGGELFF
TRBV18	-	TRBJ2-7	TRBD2	CASSPPTSGGSGSPYEQYF
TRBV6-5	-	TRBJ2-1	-	CASSYSQKAYNEQFF
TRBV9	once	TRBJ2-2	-	CASSSRGVNTGELFF
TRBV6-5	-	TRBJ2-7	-	CASSLHRQATEQYF
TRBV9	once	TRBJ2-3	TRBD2	CASSVGPSGGADTQYF
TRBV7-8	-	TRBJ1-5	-	CASSLVWRGDDQPQHF
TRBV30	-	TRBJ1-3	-	CAWTPGNTIYF
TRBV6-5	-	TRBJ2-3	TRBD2	CASSFTSGGRDTQYF
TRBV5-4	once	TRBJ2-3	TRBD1	CASSPGQNTDTQYF
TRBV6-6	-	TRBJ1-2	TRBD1	CASSLEPGQTYGYTF
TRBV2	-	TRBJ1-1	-	CATQSGQSNTEAFF
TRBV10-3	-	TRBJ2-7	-	CAISGQTYEQYF
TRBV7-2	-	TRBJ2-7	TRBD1	CASSPTTGGVHEQYF
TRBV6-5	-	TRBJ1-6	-	CASSYSMVAGNSPLHF
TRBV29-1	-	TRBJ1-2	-	CSVGERTVDGYTF
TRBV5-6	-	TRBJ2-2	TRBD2	CASSQGLKNTGELFF
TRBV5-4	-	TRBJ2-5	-	CASSKTGTYQETQYF
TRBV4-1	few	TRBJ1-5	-	CASSQIGSPASNQPQHF
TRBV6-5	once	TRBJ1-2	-	CASSSVLRDIYGYTF
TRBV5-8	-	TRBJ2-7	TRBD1	CASSKGTGAFSSYEQYF
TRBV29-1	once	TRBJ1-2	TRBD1	CSVYTGTGGQLKSGYTF
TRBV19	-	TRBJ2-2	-	CASSILSTGELFF
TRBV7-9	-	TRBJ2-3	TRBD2	CASTTWEGTDTQYF
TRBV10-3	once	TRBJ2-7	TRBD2	CAISEVPLAVRSYEQYF
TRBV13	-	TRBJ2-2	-	CASNRRLVENTGELFF
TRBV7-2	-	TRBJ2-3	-	CASSARLASDTQYF
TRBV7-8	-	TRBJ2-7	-	CASSLGTEGHHRTYEQYF